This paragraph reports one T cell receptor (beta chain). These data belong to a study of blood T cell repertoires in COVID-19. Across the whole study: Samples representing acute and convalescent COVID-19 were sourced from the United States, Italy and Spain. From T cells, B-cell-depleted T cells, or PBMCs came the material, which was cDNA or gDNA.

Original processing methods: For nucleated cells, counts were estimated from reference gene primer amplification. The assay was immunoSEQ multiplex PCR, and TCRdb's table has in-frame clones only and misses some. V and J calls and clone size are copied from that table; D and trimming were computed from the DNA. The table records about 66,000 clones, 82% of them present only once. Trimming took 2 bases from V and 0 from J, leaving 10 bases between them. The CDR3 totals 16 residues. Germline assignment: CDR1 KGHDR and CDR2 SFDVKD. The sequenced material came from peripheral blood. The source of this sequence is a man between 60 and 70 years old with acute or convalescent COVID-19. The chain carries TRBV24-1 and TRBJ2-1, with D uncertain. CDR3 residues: CATSDSTQSSYNEQFF. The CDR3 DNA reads TGTGCCACCAGTGATTCGACACAGAGCTCCTACAATGAGCAGTTCTTC.